Here is one T cell receptor beta chain with its context. The data stem from a study of OX40 agonist ivuxolimab in advanced cancers. Study background: Those enrolled were roughly 85% male, with a mean age of around 58 years and ages from 23 to 79. Three patients had partial responses: one hepatocellular carcinoma, two cutaneous melanoma. People who had prior anti-PD-1, anti-PD-L1 or anti-CTLA-4 therapy could take part, and under 45% had some.

CDR1 is MNHNS and CDR2 is SASEGT in the germline V gene. Trimming pared 4 bases from V and 8 bases from J, leaving 20 bases between. CDR3 size: 15 residues. The assay was immunoSEQ multiplex PCR, and TCRdb's table has in-frame clones only and misses some. This table has fewer than 75,000 clones, about 87% appearing once. The cohort excluded patients with autoimmune disease history or systemic immunosuppression. The sequenced sample was CD4+ or CD8+ T cells sorted from blood, obtained in a trial of the OX40 agonist ivuxolimab. The J gene is TRBJ1-2, the V gene TRBV6-1, with D perhaps TRBD1 (6 bases). This TCR was recovered from an adult with an advanced solid tumor such as melanoma, head and neck, liver or kidney cancer. The CDR3 loop is CASSGGGGRLLGYTF. Here the CDR3 DNA reads TGTGCCAGCAGTGGTGGAGGGGGAAGGTTATTGGGCTACACCTTC.